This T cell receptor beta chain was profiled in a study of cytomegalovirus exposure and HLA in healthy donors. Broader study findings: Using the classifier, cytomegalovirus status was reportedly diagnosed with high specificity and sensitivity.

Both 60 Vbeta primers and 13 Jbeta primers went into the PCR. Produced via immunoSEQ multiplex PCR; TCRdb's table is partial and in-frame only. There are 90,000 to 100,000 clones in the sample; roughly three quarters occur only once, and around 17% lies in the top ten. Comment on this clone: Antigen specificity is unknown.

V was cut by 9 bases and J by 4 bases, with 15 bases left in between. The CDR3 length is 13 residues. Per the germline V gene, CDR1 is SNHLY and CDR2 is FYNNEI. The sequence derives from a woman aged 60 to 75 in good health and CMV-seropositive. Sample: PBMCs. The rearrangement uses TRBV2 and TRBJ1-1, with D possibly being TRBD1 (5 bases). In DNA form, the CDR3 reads TGTGCCAGTAACAGGATTTCGGCCACTGAAGCTTTCTTT. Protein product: CASNRISATEAFF. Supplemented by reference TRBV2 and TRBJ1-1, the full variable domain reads EPEVTQTPSHQVTQMGQEVILRCVPISNHLYFYWYRQILGQKVEFLVSFYNNEISEKSEIFDDQFSVERPDGSNFTLKIRSTKLEDSAMYFCASNRISATEAFFGQGTRLTVV.